What follows is one TCR beta chain and its context. V lost 3 bases and J 5 bases, leaving 14 bases between the germline ends. Germline assignment: CDR1 ENHRY and CDR2 SYGVKD. The CDR3 consists of 15 residues. This sample stems from a study of blood T cell repertoires in COVID-19. As for the study in general: Italy, Spain and the United States were the sources of the convalescent and acute COVID-19 samples. The cDNA or gDNA used as material had been derived from T cells, B-cell-depleted T cells, or PBMCs.

Under the authors' procedure: Researchers report that nucleated cell counts were estimated from reference gene primer amplification. This table comes from immunoSEQ multiplex PCR, and its TCRdb copy is limited to in-frame clones, with some not included. The V and J calls and clone size come from that table; D and trimming were worked out from the DNA. The sample has some 130,000 clones; about four fifths are singletons. This receptor was identified in a man aged 35-49 years with active or convalescent COVID-19. V usage is TRBV10-3 and J usage is TRBJ2-4; D perhaps matches TRBD2 (7 bases). Source material: peripheral blood. The CDR3 protein is CAISEGGGFQNIQYF. The DNA of the CDR3 is TGTGCCATCAGTGAAGGGGGGGGGTTTCAAAACATTCAGTACTTC.